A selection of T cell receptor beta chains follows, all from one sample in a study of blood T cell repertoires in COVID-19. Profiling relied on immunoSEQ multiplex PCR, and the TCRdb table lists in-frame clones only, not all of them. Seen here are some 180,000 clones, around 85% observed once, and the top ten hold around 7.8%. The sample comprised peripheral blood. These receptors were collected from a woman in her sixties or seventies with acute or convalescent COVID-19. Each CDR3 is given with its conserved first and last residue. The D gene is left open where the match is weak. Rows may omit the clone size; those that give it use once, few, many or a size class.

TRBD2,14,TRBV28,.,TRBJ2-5,CASSGLAGRQTQYF,TGTGCCAGCAGCGGACTAGCGGGACGGCAGACCCAGTACTTC
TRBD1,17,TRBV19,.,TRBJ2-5,CASSSVPGQTEQETQYF,TGTGCCAGTAGTAGCGTGCCGGGACAGACGGAACAAGAGACCCAGTACTTC
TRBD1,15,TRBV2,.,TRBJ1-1,CASSVPRQGYTEAFF,TGTGCCAGCAGTGTCCCCCGACAGGGTTACACTGAAGCTTTCTTT
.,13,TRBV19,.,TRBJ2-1,CASRSNSLGEQFF,TGTGCCAGTAGGAGCAACAGTCTCGGTGAGCAGTTCTTC
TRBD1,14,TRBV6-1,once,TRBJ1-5,CASSEGQNNQPQHF,TGTGCCAGCAGTGAGGGACAGAACAATCAGCCCCAGCATTTT
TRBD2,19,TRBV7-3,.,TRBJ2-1,CASSSPGTSGQSSYNEQFF,TGTGCCAGCAGCTCCCCCGGGACTAGCGGGCAAAGCTCCTACAATGAGCAGTTCTTC
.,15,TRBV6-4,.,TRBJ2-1,CASSWTSNSYNEQFF,TGTGCCAGCAGTTGGACTTCCAACTCCTACAATGAGCAGTTCTTC
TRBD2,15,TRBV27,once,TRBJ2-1,CASSSLRTRDNEQFF,TGTGCCAGCAGTTCCCTTAGGACTAGAGACAATGAGCAGTTCTTC
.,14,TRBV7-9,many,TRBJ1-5,CASSPQGVDQPQHF,TGTGCCAGCAGCCCACAGGGAGTCGATCAGCCCCAGCATTTT
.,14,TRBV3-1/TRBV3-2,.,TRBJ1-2,CASSQDIGVEGYTF,TGTGCCAGCAGCCAAGATATCGGGGTTGAGGGCTACACCTTC
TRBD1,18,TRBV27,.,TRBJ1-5,CASSPGTGRTHSNQPQHF,TGTGCCAGCAGTCCCGGGACAGGGAGGACCCATAGCAATCAGCCCCAGCATTTT
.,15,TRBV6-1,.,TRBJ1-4,CASSEAGLRNEKLFF,TGTGCCAGCAGTGAAGCGGGGCTGCGAAATGAAAAACTGTTTTTT
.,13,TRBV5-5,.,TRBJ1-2,CASSLGSGLGYTF,TGTGCCAGCAGCTTGGGGTCGGGACTTGGCTACACCTTC
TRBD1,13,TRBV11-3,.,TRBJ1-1,CASSTGVGTEAFF,TGTGCCAGCAGCACAGGGGTGGGCACTGAAGCTTTCTTT
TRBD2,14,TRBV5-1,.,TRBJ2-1,CASSLGGSSDEQFF,TGCGCCAGCAGCTTGGGCGGGAGTAGTGATGAGCAGTTCTTC
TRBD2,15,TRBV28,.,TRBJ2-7,CASSSSGPLSYEQYF,TGTGCCAGCAGTTCTAGCGGGCCTCTCTCCTACGAGCAGTACTTC
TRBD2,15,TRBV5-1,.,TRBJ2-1,CASSGLAGGHNEQFF,TGCGCCAGCAGCGGACTAGCGGGAGGCCACAATGAGCAGTTCTTC
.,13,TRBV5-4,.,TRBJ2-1,CASSIQSYNEQFF,TGTGCCAGCAGTATCCAGTCCTACAATGAGCAGTTCTTC
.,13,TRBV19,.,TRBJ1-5,CASSPRGNQPQHF,TGTGCCAGTAGCCCCCGGGGCAATCAGCCCCAGCATTTT
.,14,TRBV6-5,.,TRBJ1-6,CASVGGSYNSPLHF,TGTGCCAGCGTGGGAGGCTCCTATAATTCACCCCTCCACTTT
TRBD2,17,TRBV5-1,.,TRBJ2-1,CASSWGTSGSSYNEQFF,TGCGCCAGCAGCTGGGGAACTAGCGGGAGCTCCTACAATGAGCAGTTCTTC
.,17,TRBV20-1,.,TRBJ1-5,CSASAGASLFSNQPQHF,TGCAGTGCTAGTGCTGGAGCCAGCCTCTTTAGCAATCAGCCCCAGCATTTT
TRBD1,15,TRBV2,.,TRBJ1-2,CASSTHFQGAGGYTF,TGTGCCAGCAGTACCCACTTTCAGGGGGCAGGCGGCTACACCTTC
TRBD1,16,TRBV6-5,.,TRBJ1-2,CASSYRGTAIYYGYTF,TGTGCCAGCAGTTACCGCGGGACAGCCATATACTATGGCTACACCTTC
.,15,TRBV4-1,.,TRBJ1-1,CASSQGWGGFTEAFF,TGCGCCAGCAGCCAAGGGTGGGGCGGATTCACTGAAGCTTTCTTT
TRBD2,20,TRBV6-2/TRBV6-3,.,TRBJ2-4,CASSYQLAGGTPGTKNIQYF,TGTGCCAGCAGTTACCAACTAGCGGGAGGGACCCCGGGAACCAAAAACATTCAGTACTTC
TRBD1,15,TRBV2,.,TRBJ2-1,CASSSRGQINNEQFF,TGTGCCAGCAGCTCGAGGGGACAGATTAACAATGAGCAGTTCTTC
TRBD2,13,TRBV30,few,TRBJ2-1,CAWRVAGVYEQFF,TGTGCCTGGAGGGTAGCGGGAGTCTATGAGCAGTTCTTC
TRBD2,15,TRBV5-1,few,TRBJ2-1,CASTPSGSEYNEQFF,TGCGCCAGCACCCCTAGCGGGAGTGAGTACAATGAGCAGTTCTTC
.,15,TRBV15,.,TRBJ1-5,CATSRASQGGQPQHF,TGTGCCACCAGCAGAGCTTCACAGGGTGGTCAGCCCCAGCATTTT
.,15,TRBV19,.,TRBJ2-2,CASRTQPANTGELFF,TGTGCCAGTAGAACACAGCCCGCGAACACCGGGGAGCTGTTTTTT
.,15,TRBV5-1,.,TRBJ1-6,CASSAQETANSPLHF,TGCGCCAGCAGCGCTCAAGAGACAGCCAATTCACCCCTCCACTTT
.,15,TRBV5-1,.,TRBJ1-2,CASSSEATSVEGYTF,TGCGCCAGCAGCTCGGAAGCGACCTCGGTGGAAGGCTACACCTTC
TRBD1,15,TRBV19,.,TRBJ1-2,CASFPGQGPLYGYTF,TGTGCCAGCTTCCCGGGACAGGGGCCCCTCTATGGCTACACCTTC
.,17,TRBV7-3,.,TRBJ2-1,CASSLSRAASSYNEQFF,TGTGCCAGCAGCTTATCTCGCGCGGCGAGCTCCTACAATGAGCAGTTCTTC
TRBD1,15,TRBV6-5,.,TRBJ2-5,CASSSGGQGLETQYF,TGTGCCAGCTCGAGCGGGGGACAGGGGCTAGAGACCCAGTACTTC